The 3 T cell receptor beta chains below were found in one sample sequenced in a study of cytomegalovirus exposure and HLA in healthy donors. PCR primers comprised 60 Vbeta and 13 Jbeta primers. Here immunoSEQ multiplex PCR was the method, and the copy in TCRdb shows in-frame clones only, minus some. This sample carries about 21,000 clones, around 82% of them seen once, and the ten largest clones take roughly 7.1%. Sequenced: PBMCs. The receptor set was obtained from a man aged 60-69 years in good health and CMV-seronegative.

The chain uses TRBV11-2 and TRBJ1-2; weak D call: TRBD1 (5 bases). Germline V gives CDR1 SGHAT, CDR2 FQNNGV. The CDR3 consists of 15 residues. Trimming took 3 bases from V and 0 from J, leaving 11 bases between them. For the CDR3, the DNA is TGTGCCAGCAGCTTGCAGGGCACCACTAACTATGGCTACACCTTC. This encodes CASSLQGTTNYGYTF.

The chain uses TRBV5-3 and TRBJ2-5, with 11 bases lining up with TRBD2. TRBV5-3 is an ORF, with its function uncertain. Trimming at V came to 2 bases and at J to 1 base, leaving 13 bases not matched to a gene. The CDR3 totals 19 residues. The CDR3 sequence is CARSFYRLAGWGSQETQYF. The CDR3 nucleotides read TGTGCCAGAAGCTTTTACCGACTAGCGGGATGGGGTAGCCAAGAGACCCAGTACTTC.

The sample holds a few counts of this clone. CDR3 residues: CASSLNRVGAYEQYF. Written as DNA, the CDR3 is TGTGCCAGCAGTTTAAACAGGGTAGGGGCCTACGAGCAGTACTTC. The V call is TRBV27, the J call TRBJ2-7; D is possibly TRBD1 (6 bases). Trimming removed 2 bases from V and 2 bases from J, with 13 bases in between. The CDR3 is 15 amino acids. Germline assignment: CDR1 MNHEY and CDR2 SMNVEV (reference sequence).